This T cell receptor beta chain was sequenced in a study of T cell changes during pregnancy in multiple sclerosis. Sequenced by immunoSEQ multiplex PCR; TCRdb stores in-frame clones only, minus some. Of roughly 87,000 clones in the sample, approximately 91% were seen once. CDR1 is SEHNR, CDR2 FQNEAQ, per germline (reference sequence). This CDR3 region has 13 residues. Trimming removed 5 bases from V and 7 bases from J, with 14 bases in between. This specimen consisted of PBMCs, obtained in the first trimester of pregnancy. The chain employs TRBV7-9 and TRBJ1-2; D perhaps matches TRBD1 (6 bases). The TCR originated in a female donor in good health, serving as a control in a pregnancy study. Some clones in this sample may be carry-over from other donors' samples. CDR3 sequence (DNA): TGTGCCAGCAGCCCGCGGGGGGCAGTTGGCTACACCTTC. Translated: CASSPRGAVGYTF.